This entry lists 3 T cell receptor beta chains sequenced from one sample in a study of ipilimumab plus nivolumab after autologous stem cell transplantation. The method was immunoSEQ multiplex PCR; TCRdb's version includes in-frame clones alone and lacks a portion of them. The sample has some 25,000 clones; about 86% are singletons. The input for sequencing was PBMCs, taken in a trial of ipilimumab plus nivolumab as post-transplant consolidation. All receptors come from a male donor with diffuse large B-cell lymphoma.

The chain employs TRBV23-1 and TRBJ2-1, with no clear D. TRBV23-1 is classed as an ORF, of uncertain function. The CDR3 spans 17 residues. Trimming pared 0 bases from V and 0 bases from J, leaving 12 bases between. The chain's CDR3 is CASSQSEHFYSYNEQFF. The CDR3 DNA reads TGCGCCAGCAGTCAATCAGAGCACTTTTACTCCTACAATGAGCAGTTCTTC.

The rearrangement uses TRBV27 and TRBJ2-4; 12 nucleotides agree with TRBD2. The CDR3 covers 16 residues. The germline V gene has CDR1 MNHEY and CDR2 SMNVEV (reference sequence). The J segment lost 6 bases and the V segment lost 5 bases, leaving 8 bases of the junction unmatched. The CDR3 sequence is CASSTRLAGAANIQYF. The CDR3 nucleotides read TGTGCCAGCAGTACCCGACTAGCGGGGGCTGCAAACATTCAGTACTTC.

This chain links TRBV6-6 with TRBJ2-2; 8 bases fit TRBD1. Germline lookup yields CDR1 MNHNY and CDR2 SVGAGI (reference sequence). This CDR3 contains 14 residues. Losses at the gene ends were 7 bases for V and 2 bases for J; bases not matched to a gene: 3. The DNA for the CDR3 is TGTGCCAGCATTGGACAGGGTAACACCGGGGAGCTGTTTTTT. The encoded protein is CASIGQGNTGELFF.